This T cell receptor (beta chain) was documented in a study of T-cell memory formation after mild COVID-19. Researchers used 5'RACE with constant-segment primers to make TCR alpha and TCR beta cDNA libraries that carry sample barcodes and UMIs. Via MiXCR, TCRdb re-called the 5' RACE reads, giving one row per CDR3 protein. The sample holds 290,000 or so distinct CDR3 sequences, roughly 21% seen once. The CDR3 has 12 residues. CDR1 and CDR2 from the germline V gene are MDHEN and SYDVKM. The ends were cut back, 6 bases at V and 7 bases at J, with 13 bases in the middle. Note on this clonotype: Its target is unknown.

Study-wide results and limits: There was a balanced CD4/CD8 profile in clones contracting day 15 to 85, and later expanders leaned CD4+. Of the contracting clones, CD4+ ones lay mainly in CM and EM, and CD8+ ones in EMRA.

The V and J genes are TRBV28 and TRBJ2-7, with D perhaps TRBD1 or TRBD2 (5 bases each). The sample was PBMCs or a T cell subset sorted from them (not recorded which). This sequence originates from a man aged 18 to 29 who had mild COVID-19 (a few samples of this study predate the infection). Cell type and time point are not known. CDR3 in amino acids: CASSTGTGEQYV. The CDR3 DNA reads TGTGCCAGCAGCACCGGGACGGGGGAGCAGTACGTC.